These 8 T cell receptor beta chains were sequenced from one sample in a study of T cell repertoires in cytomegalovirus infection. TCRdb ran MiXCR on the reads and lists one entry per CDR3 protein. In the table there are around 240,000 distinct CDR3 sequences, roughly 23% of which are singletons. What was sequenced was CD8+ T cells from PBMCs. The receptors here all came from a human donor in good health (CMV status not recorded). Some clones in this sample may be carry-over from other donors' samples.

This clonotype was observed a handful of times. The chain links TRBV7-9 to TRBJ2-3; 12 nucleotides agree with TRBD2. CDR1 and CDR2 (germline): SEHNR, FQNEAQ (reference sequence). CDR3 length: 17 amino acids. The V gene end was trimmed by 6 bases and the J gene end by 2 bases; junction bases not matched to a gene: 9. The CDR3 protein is CASSPPLAGGVTDTQYF. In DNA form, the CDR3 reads TGTGCCAGCAGTCCGCCCCTAGCGGGGGGGGTCACAGATACGCAGTATTTT. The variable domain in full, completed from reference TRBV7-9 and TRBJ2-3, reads DTGVSQNPRHKITKRGQNVTFRCDPISEHNRLYWYRQTLGQGPEFLTYFQNEAQLEKSRLLSDRFSAERPKGSFSTLEIQRTEQGDSAMYLCASSPPLAGGVTDTQYFGPGTRLTVL.

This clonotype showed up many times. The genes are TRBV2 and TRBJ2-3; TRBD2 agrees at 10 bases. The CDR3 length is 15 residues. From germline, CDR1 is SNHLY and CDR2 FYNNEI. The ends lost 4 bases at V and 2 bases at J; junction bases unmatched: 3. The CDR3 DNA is TGTGCCAGCAGTGGGACTAGCGGAGACACAGATACGCAGTATTTT. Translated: CASSGTSGDTDTQYF.

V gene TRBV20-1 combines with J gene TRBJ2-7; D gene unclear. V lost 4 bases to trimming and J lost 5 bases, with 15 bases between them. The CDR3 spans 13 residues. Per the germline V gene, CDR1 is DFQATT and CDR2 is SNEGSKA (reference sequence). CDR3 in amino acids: CSANPVGIHEQYF. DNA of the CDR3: TGCAGTGCTAATCCGGTGGGGATCCACGAGCAGTACTTC.

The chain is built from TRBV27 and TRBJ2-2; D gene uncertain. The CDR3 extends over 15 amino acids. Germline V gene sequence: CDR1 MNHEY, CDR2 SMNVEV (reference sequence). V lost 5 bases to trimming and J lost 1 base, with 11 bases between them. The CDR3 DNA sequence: TGTGCCAGCAGTCCCGGACCTTTGAACACCGGGGAGCTGTTTTTT. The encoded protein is CASSPGPLNTGELFF.

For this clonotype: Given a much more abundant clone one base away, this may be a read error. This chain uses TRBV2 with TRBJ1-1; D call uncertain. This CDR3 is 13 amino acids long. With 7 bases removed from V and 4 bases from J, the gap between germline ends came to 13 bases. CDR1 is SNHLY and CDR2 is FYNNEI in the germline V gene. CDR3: CASKYPASTEAFF. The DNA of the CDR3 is TGTGCCAGCAAATATCCAGCGAGCACTGAAGCTTTCTTT.

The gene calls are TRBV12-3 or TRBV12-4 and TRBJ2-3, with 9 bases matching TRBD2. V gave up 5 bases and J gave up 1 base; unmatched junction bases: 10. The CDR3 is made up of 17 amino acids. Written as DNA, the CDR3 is TGTGCCAGCAGTGTATTCGCCCCTAGCGGGGGCACAGATACGCAGTATTTT. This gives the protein CASSVFAPSGGTDTQYF.

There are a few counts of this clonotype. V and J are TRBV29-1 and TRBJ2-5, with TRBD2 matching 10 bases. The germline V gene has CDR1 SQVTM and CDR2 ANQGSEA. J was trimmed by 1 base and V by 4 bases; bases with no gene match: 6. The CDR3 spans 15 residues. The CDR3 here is CSVGVAGGIQETQYF. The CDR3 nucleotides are TGCAGCGTTGGAGTAGCGGGGGGAATCCAAGAGACCCAGTACTTC.

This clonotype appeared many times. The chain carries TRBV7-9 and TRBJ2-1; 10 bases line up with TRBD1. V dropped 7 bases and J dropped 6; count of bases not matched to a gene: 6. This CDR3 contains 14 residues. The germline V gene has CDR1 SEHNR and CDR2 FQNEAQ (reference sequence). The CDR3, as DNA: TGTGCCAGCACCCCGGGACAGGGGACCAATGAGCAGTTCTTC. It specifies CASTPGQGTNEQFF.